This T cell receptor (beta chain) was recovered during a study of blood T cell repertoires in COVID-19. Original analysis: Reference gene primer amplification in the assay estimated nucleated cell counts. The method was immunoSEQ multiplex PCR; TCRdb's version includes in-frame clones alone and lacks a portion of them. V and J calls and clone size come straight from that table; D and trimming were deduced from the DNA. The sample records roughly 200,000 clones, nearly 90% being singletons. CDR1 is DFQATT and CDR2 is SNEGSKA in the germline V gene (reference sequence). Germline trimming cut 3 bases from V and 2 bases from J; bases unmatched to any gene: 5. The CDR3 contains 14 residues.

The chain couples TRBV20-1 to TRBJ2-3, with 7 positions matching TRBD1. This clonotype was sampled from a man aged 45-65 years with acute or convalescent COVID-19. Input material: peripheral blood. In DNA, the CDR3 is TGCAGTGCTAGTAAGGGGGCTAACACAGATACGCAGTATTTT. This translates into CSASKGANTDTQYF.